This T cell receptor beta chain is from a study of T-cell reconstitution after alpha-beta-depleted transplantation in children. This clonotype was found a few times. Antigen specificity is unknown. Using unique molecular identifiers, the investigators prepared the TCRbeta library. From the PCR reads, TCRdb called clonotypes with MiXCR, one entry per CDR3 protein. Of around 450,000 distinct CDR3 sequences listed, roughly 15% were seen once; the top ten hold around 28%. The CDR3 contains 14 residues. V shed 2 bases and J shed 1 base, with 10 bases lying between them. Germline V gives CDR1 SGHRS, CDR2 YFSETQ. Study-wide results and caveats: About two months after transplant, alpha-beta T cells reportedly came from several hundred expanded graft clones. One year post-transplant, T-cell counts and diversity were largely derived from T cells produced anew. Day-60 TCRbeta diversity that was high in some patients was derived from surviving recipient T cells and thymic progenitors.

The V call is TRBV5-1, the J call TRBJ2-7; TRBD1 is a possible D gene (6 bases). The sample in question was PBMCs, mostly from graft donor cells, obtained 360 days after TCRalphabeta/CD19-depleted stem cell transplant. The TCR was taken from a boy under two years old who had a stem cell transplant for Wiskott-Aldrich syndrome, so the T cells may come from the graft donor. The CDR3, as DNA: TGCGCCAGCAGCTTACAGGGCCCATCCTACGAGCAGTACTTC. Translating it yields CASSLQGPSYEQYF. The full variable domain, with the rest looked up from reference TRBV5-1 and TRBJ2-7, is KAGVTQTPRYLIKTRGQQVTLSCSPISGHRSVSWYQQTPGQGLQFLFEYFSETQRNKGNFPGRFSGRQFSNSRSEMNVSTLELGDSALYLCASSLQGPSYEQYFGPGTRLTVT.